The 22 T cell receptor beta chains given below trace back to one sample, sequenced in a study of cytomegalovirus exposure and HLA in healthy donors. With 60 Vbeta and 13 Jbeta primers, the PCR was carried out. The assay was immunoSEQ multiplex PCR, and TCRdb's table has in-frame clones only and misses some. The table records 100,000 to 150,000 clones, over 70% of them present only once. The sequencing input was PBMCs. The origin of the receptors is a woman between 45 and 65 years old in good health and CMV-seronegative.

The chain employs TRBV9 and TRBJ2-3; D is possibly TRBD2 (6 bases). Germline V lookup: CDR1 SGDLS, CDR2 YYNGEE. This CDR3 has 13 residues. V dropped 4 bases and J dropped 7 bases, with 13 bases sitting between them. The CDR3 here is CASSPGTDNTQYF. The CDR3 coding sequence is TGTGCCAGCAGCCCCGGGACTGACAATACGCAGTATTTT.

This chain links TRBV19 with TRBJ1-1, with D possibly being TRBD1 (6 bases). V lost 6 bases to trimming and J lost 2 bases, with 10 bases between them. CDR3 length: 13 residues. Germline V gene sequence: CDR1 LNHDA, CDR2 SQIVND (reference sequence). The chain's CDR3 is CASRYRANTEAFF. CDR3 bases: TGTGCCAGTAGGTACAGGGCTAACACTGAAGCTTTCTTT.

The V call is TRBV4-3, the J call TRBJ2-1, with a weak D call TRBD2 (6 bases). V lost 0 bases and J lost 6, with 9 bases in between. The CDR3 spans 14 residues. Per germline, CDR1 LGHNA and CDR2 YSLEER. The CDR3, as DNA: TGCGCCAGCAGCCAAGATGCACTAGCCAATGAGCAGTTCTTC. It yields the protein CASSQDALANEQFF.

The genes are TRBV4-1 and TRBJ1-2; D remains ambiguous. The CDR3 totals 13 residues. V dropped 6 bases and J dropped 0 bases, with 8 bases sitting between them. Per the germline V gene, CDR1 is MGHRA and CDR2 is YSYEKL. The chain's CDR3 is CASSSSANYGYTF. In DNA, the CDR3 is TGCGCCAGCAGTAGCTCAGCTAACTATGGCTACACCTTC.

Only one count was recorded for this clone. The rearrangement links TRBV28 to TRBJ2-2; 14 bases match TRBD2. Germline trimming cut 4 bases from V and 3 bases from J; bases unmatched to any gene: 7. The CDR3 is 18 residues long. Germline values: CDR1 MDHEN, CDR2 SYDVKM. In nucleotides, the CDR3 is TGTGCCAGCAGTTGGGGGACTAGCGGGAGATTGGACACCGGGGAGCTGTTTTTT. Protein product: CASSWGTSGRLDTGELFF.

The chain combines TRBV7-2 with TRBJ2-7; 9 bases fit TRBD1. Germline loops: CDR1 SGHTA, CDR2 FQGNSA. The CDR3 runs to 17 residues. Trimming at V came to 1 base and at J to 3 bases, leaving 10 bases not matched to a gene. CDR3 in amino acids: CASSLELVGQGYYEQYF. In nucleotides, the CDR3 is TGTGCCAGCAGCTTAGAGTTAGTAGGACAGGGGTACTACGAGCAGTACTTC.

This clone appeared a single time. V is TRBV29-1 and J is TRBJ2-1; 13 bases map to TRBD2. The J segment lost 8 bases and the V segment lost 6 bases, leaving 10 bases of the junction unmatched. CDR1 and CDR2 (germline): SQVTM, ANQGSEA. This CDR3 region has 15 residues. CDR3 region: CSVLLAGGPRDEQFF. CDR3 sequence (DNA): TGCAGCGTATTACTAGCGGGAGGGCCAAGGGATGAGCAGTTCTTC.

This chain connects TRBV6-4 to TRBJ2-3; weak D call: TRBD1 (6 bases). Trimming pared 5 bases from V and 4 bases from J, leaving 10 bases between. Germline CDR1 is MRHNA and CDR2 is SNTAGT. This CDR3 spans 13 amino acids. The CDR3 coding sequence is TGTGCCAGCAGTAACCAGGGGTCAGATACGCAGTATTTT. Residues: CASSNQGSDTQYF.

This clone appeared a single time. The chain recombines TRBV5-5 with TRBJ2-1, with D possibly TRBD2 on 5 matching bases. The CDR3 sequence is 13 residues long. V lost 2 bases and J lost 9, with 12 bases in between. Germline V gene sequence: CDR1 SGHKS, CDR2 YYEKEE (reference sequence). The CDR3 nucleotides read TGTGCCAGCAGCTTTTCGGAGCGGTCTGAGCAGTTCTTC. This encodes CASSFSERSEQFF.

This chain joins TRBV7-2 and TRBJ1-4; the D gene is possibly TRBD1 (6 bases). Germline assignment: CDR1 SGHTA and CDR2 FQGNSA. The length of the CDR3 is 13 residues. V dropped 2 bases and J dropped 6 bases, with 7 bases sitting between them. The CDR3 here is CASSLQGYEKLFF. CDR3 nucleotide sequence: TGTGCCAGCAGCTTACAGGGGTATGAAAAACTGTTTTTT.

V gene TRBV28 combines with J gene TRBJ2-7; TRBD1 might be the D (7 bases). Germline-derived CDR1 and CDR2 are MDHEN and SYDVKM. V shed 10 bases and J shed 3 bases, with 19 bases lying between them. The CDR3 is 14 residues long. Here the CDR3 reads CATVDGGGGYEQYF. The CDR3 nucleotides read TGTGCCACCGTCGACGGAGGGGGCGGCTACGAGCAGTACTTC.

The chain couples TRBV27 to TRBJ1-5, with D unclear. This CDR3 comprises 13 residues. Between the trimmed V and J ends, which lost 7 bases and 0 bases, there was a span of 7 bases. The germline V gene has CDR1 MNHEY and CDR2 SMNVEV (reference sequence). The chain's CDR3 is CASKRDSNQPQHF. CDR3 DNA: TGTGCCAGCAAGCGGGATAGCAATCAGCCCCAGCATTTT.

The genes are TRBV2 and TRBJ2-2, with 10 bases matching TRBD2. V dropped 5 bases and J dropped 2; count of bases not matched to a gene: 2. Germline CDR1 reads SNHLY; CDR2 reads FYNNEI. The CDR3 consists of 15 residues. The CDR3 reads CASSLLAGNTGELFF. For the CDR3, the DNA is TGTGCCAGCAGTCTACTAGCGGGAAACACCGGGGAGCTGTTTTTT.

This chain joins TRBV28 and TRBJ2-5, with 7 bases identical to TRBD1. This CDR3 is built from 14 residues. J was trimmed by 2 bases and V by 4 bases; bases with no gene match: 4. CDR1 and CDR2 (germline): MDHEN, SYDVKM. CDR3 protein: CASSSGTVQETQYF. CDR3 coding DNA: TGTGCCAGCAGTTCCGGGACAGTACAAGAGACCCAGTACTTC.

The chain employs TRBV13 and TRBJ2-7; D is perhaps TRBD2 (5 bases). Germline V gene data show CDR1 as PRHDT and CDR2 as FYEKMQ (reference sequence). The CDR3 consists of 16 residues. The V end lost 0 bases, the J end lost 3 bases, and 15 bases lay between the germline ends. For the CDR3, the DNA is TGTGCCAGCAGCTTAGGGGGTGGCCGGGGAAGCTACGAGCAGTACTTC. This gives the protein CASSLGGGRGSYEQYF.

This clone was seen more than once but under ten times. At one end, the junction sequence differs from germline, possibly due to a read error. The chain joins TRBV7-9 to TRBJ2-5; D is perhaps TRBD1 (5 bases). CDR3 length: 16 amino acids. CDR1 and CDR2 from the germline V gene are SEHNR and FQNEAQ (reference sequence). CDR3 protein: CSSSLLIDSALETQYF. The CDR3 nucleotides are TGTTCCAGCAGCTTATTGATAGACAGCGCGTTAGAGACCCAGTACTTC.

This clone showed up just a few times. V gene TRBV5-1 combines with J gene TRBJ2-1; 14 bases agree with TRBD2. From germline, CDR1 is SGHRS and CDR2 YFSETQ. This CDR3 is 19 amino acids long. Trimming took 0 bases from V and 5 from J; bases not matched to a gene: 10. The CDR3 nucleotides are TGCGCCAGCAGCTTGGGGACTAGCGGGAGGCCAATAAAAAACAATGAGCAGTTCTTC. Translation: CASSLGTSGRPIKNNEQFF.

The chain has TRBV11-3 and TRBJ2-5; TRBD2 matches 8 bases. The J call may not be correct, given that the DNA end is closer to TRBJ2-7. Germline-derived CDR1 and CDR2 are SGHNT and YENEEA. The CDR3 is made up of 15 amino acids. Written as DNA, the CDR3 is TGTGCCAGCAGCCCGGGGGGGACATCCTCCTACGAGCAGTACTTC. It yields the protein CASSPGGTSSYEQYF.

The J gene is TRBJ2-3, the V gene TRBV7-9; TRBD2 aligns across 7 bases. The V and J ends lost 5 bases and 3 bases, in that order; junction bases with no gene match: 5. Germline V lookup: CDR1 SEHNR, CDR2 FQNEAQ (reference sequence). CDR3 length: 14 residues. The CDR3 sequence: CASSPTSATDTQYF. The CDR3 DNA is TGTGCCAGCAGCCCCACTAGCGCTACAGATACGCAGTATTTT. Looking up the rest from reference TRBV7-9 and TRBJ2-3 gives the full variable domain: DTGVSQNPRHKITKRGQNVTFRCDPISEHNRLYWYRQTLGQGPEFLTYFQNEAQLEKSRLLSDRFSAERPKGSFSTLEIQRTEQGDSAMYLCASSPTSATDTQYFGPGTRLTVL.

This clone has just a few counts. In the same sample, other DNA sequences code for this CDR3. The gene calls are TRBV6-5 and TRBJ2-7; D may be TRBD2 (5 bases). The CDR3 runs 12 residues. V was cut by 5 bases and J by 3 bases, with 8 bases left in between. CDR1 and CDR2 (germline): MNHEY, SVGAGI. As DNA, the CDR3 is TGTGCCAGCAGTAGTGGGAGCTACGAGCAGTACTTC. Its translation is CASSSGSYEQYF.

In DNA form, the CDR3 reads TGCAGTGCTAGGTTACTAGTTGAGCAGTTCTTC. It codes for CSARLLVEQFF. The chain couples TRBV20-1 to TRBJ2-1; TRBD2 might be the D (5 bases). V was trimmed by 3 bases and J by 9 bases, leaving 9 bases between them. In germline, CDR1 is DFQATT, CDR2 SNEGSKA (reference sequence). CDR3 length: 11 amino acids.

This CDR3 is CASSSRVDTEAFF. The CDR3 DNA follows: TGTGCCAGCAGCTCCAGGGTAGACACTGAAGCTTTCTTT. J is TRBJ1-1 and V is TRBV7-9, with a weak D call TRBD1 (5 bases). Trimming removed 4 bases at V and 3 bases at J, with 9 bases between. This CDR3 is 13 amino acids long. CDR1 is SEHNR and CDR2 is FQNEAQ in the germline V gene (reference sequence).